This entry lists 4 T cell receptor beta chains sequenced from one sample in a study of T cell repertoires in cytomegalovirus infection. TCRdb redid the calling of the reads with MiXCR, one entry per CDR3 protein. Of approximately 1,000,000 distinct CDR3 sequences in the sample, approximately 31% are singletons; the top ten hold 13%. Their cognate antigens are unknown. The source was cultured CD8+ T cells from PBMCs, collected from culture after CMV antigen stimulation. All receptors derive from a human donor in good health (CMV status not recorded). Some clones in this sample may be carry-over from other donors' samples.

In its sample, this clonotype was seen a few times. The chain employs TRBV10-3 and TRBJ2-1; TRBD2 aligns across 9 bases. Losses at the gene ends were 10 bases for V and 7 bases for J; bases not matched to a gene: 11. The CDR3 spans 14 residues. The germline V gene encodes CDR1 ENHRY and CDR2 SYGVKD. CDR3 coding DNA: TGTGCCACCATACACGGTAGCGGGGGTAATGAGCAGTTCTTC. Protein sequence: CATIHGSGGNEQFF.

In this sample, this clonotype turned up many times. A read error may account for a junction end that differs from germline. The chain links TRBV4-1 to TRBJ2-3; possibly TRBD1 for D (5 bases). CDR3 length: 12 amino acids. CDR1 and CDR2 (germline): MGHRA, YSYEKL. The CDR3: CASSQGGDTQYF. The CDR3 DNA sequence: TGTGCCAGCAGCCAGGGTGGGGATACGCAGTATTTT.

This clonotype was counted many times. The chain carries TRBV7-9 and TRBJ1-1, with TRBD1 as a possible D gene (5 bases). The germline CDR1 and CDR2 sequences are SEHNR and FQNEAQ (reference sequence). This CDR3 region has 14 residues. Trimming cost V 1 base and J 5 bases, with 11 bases left between them. The CDR3 loop reads CASSLGGGWTEAFF. CDR3 DNA: TGTGCCAGCAGCTTAGGGGGGGGGTGGACTGAAGCTTTCTTT.

The count of this clonotype is one. The chain links TRBV20-1 to TRBJ2-1; D may be TRBD2 (6 bases). Between the trimmed V and J ends, which lost 5 bases and 0 bases, there was a span of 11 bases. The germline CDR1 and CDR2 sequences are DFQATT and SNEGSKA (reference sequence). The CDR3 contains 14 residues. The CDR3 bases are TGCAGTGCTCCTGGGGGGAGCTCCTACAATGAGCAGTTCTTC. It codes for CSAPGGSSYNEQFF.